This T cell receptor (beta chain) was profiled in a study of CD8 T cells in ankylosing spondylitis. Study-wide points: Significantly higher representation of disease-linked clones was reported for matched ankylosing spondylitis synovial fluid. Disease-linked clones bore a CD8+ phenotype, appearing relatively rarely in peripheral blood. Previously reported in reactive arthritis synovial fluid and blood were some of the motif variants.

TCRdb re-analysed the 5' RACE reads in MiXCR, keeping a single row per CDR3 protein. In the table there are some 250,000 distinct CDR3 sequences, roughly a quarter of which are singletons. V lost 0 bases and J 2 bases, leaving 9 bases between the germline ends. Per the germline V gene, CDR1 is SGHKS and CDR2 is YYEKEE (reference sequence). The CDR3 runs to 14 residues. The sample holds many counts of this clonotype. Its antigen is still unknown. The source material was blood, either unsorted or a sorted T cell fraction (not recorded which). The clonotype was recovered from a male donor with ankylosing spondylitis or in good health (not recorded which). The chain uses TRBV5-5 and TRBJ2-7; no reliable D call. The CDR3 region is CASSLVIPPYEQYF. CDR3 sequence (DNA): TGTGCCAGCAGCTTGGTGATTCCCCCCTACGAGCAGTACTTC.